The source of this T cell receptor beta chain is a study of shared clonotypes between healthy human individuals. At the level of the study: Each donor's CD8 memory used one plate, CD8 naive two, each CD4 subset three.

The germline V and J ends were trimmed by 0 bases and 3 bases, with 7 bases remaining between them. CDR1 is SGHRS, CDR2 YFSETQ, per germline. CDR3 length equals 13 residues. Profiling relied on immunoSEQ multiplex PCR, and the TCRdb table lists in-frame clones only, not all of them. In the table there are about 2 million clones, around 96% of which are singletons. Study-wide results and caveats: Among donors, sharing of clonotypes was expected to be affected by sequencing depth. Larger estimated richness was generally seen in naive subsets than in memory subsets. In having few donors, the study represented limited genetic and exposure-history diversity.

Naive CD8 cells comprised CD45RO-negative, CCR7-positively selected cells, excluding terminally differentiated effector memory CD45RA+ cells. As concerns this clone: Its cognate antigen is unknown.

Sequences were obtained from naive CD8+ T cells sorted from blood. The sequence derives from a man aged 18 to 29 in good health. This sequence joins TRBV5-1 and TRBJ2-7; D is unresolved. The CDR3 spells CASSLAWSYEQYF. The CDR3 DNA is TGCGCCAGCAGCTTGGCCTGGAGCTACGAGCAGTACTTC.